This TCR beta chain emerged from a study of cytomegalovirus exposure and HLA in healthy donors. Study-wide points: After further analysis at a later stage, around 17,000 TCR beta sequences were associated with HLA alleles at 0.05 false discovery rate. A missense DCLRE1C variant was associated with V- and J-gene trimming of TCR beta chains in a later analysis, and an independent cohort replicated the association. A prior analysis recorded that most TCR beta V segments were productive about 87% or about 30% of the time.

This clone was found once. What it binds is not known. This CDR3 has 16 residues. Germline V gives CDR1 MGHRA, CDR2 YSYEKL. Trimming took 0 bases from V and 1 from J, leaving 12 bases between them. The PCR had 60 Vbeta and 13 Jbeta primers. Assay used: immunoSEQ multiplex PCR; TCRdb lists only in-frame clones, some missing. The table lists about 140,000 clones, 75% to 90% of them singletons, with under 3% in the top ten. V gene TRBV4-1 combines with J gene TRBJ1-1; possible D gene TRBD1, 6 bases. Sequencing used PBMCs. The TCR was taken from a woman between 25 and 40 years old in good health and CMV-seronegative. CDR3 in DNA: TGCGCCAGCAGCCAAGAGGGACACCAGGGGAACACTGAAGCTTTCTTT. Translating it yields CASSQEGHQGNTEAFF.